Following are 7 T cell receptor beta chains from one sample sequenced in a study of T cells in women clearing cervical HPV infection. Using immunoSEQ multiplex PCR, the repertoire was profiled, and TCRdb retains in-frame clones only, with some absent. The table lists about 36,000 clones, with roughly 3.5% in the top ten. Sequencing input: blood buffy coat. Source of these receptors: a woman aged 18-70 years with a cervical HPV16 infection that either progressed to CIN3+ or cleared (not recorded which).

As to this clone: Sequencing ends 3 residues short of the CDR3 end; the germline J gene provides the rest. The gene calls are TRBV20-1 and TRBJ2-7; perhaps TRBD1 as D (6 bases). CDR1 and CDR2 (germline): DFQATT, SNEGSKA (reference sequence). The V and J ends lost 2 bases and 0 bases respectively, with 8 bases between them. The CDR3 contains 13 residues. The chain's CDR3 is CSARRDISYEQYF. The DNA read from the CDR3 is TGCAGTGCTAGAAGGGACATCTCCTACGAG.

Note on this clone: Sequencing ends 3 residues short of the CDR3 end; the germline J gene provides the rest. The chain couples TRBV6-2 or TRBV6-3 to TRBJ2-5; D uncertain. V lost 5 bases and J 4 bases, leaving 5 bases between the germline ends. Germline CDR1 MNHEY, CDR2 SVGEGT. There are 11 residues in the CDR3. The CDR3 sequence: CASSTRETQYF. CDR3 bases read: TGTGCCAGCAGTACACGAGAGACC.

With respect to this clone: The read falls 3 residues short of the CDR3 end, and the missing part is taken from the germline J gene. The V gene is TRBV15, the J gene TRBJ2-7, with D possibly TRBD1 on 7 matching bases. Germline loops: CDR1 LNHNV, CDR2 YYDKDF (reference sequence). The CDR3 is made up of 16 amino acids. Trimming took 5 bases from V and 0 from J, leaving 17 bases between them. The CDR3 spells CATSPGGRGASYEQYF. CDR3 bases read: TGTGCCACCAGCCCAGGGGGAAGGGGGGCCTCCTACGAG.

CDR3 DNA, as far as it was read: TGCAGTGCTAACAAGGGGACCGGGGAG. Protein sequence: CSANKGTGE. The whole CDR3 sequence reads CSANKGTGELFF. The J gene is TRBJ2-2, the V gene TRBV20-1; perhaps TRBD1 as D (5 bases). The CDR3 is cut off 3 residues early in the read; its end comes from the germline J gene. Germline V lookup: CDR1 DFQATT, CDR2 SNEGSKA (reference sequence). Trimming stripped 4 bases from V and 5 bases from J, with 8 bases between. CDR3 length: 12 residues.

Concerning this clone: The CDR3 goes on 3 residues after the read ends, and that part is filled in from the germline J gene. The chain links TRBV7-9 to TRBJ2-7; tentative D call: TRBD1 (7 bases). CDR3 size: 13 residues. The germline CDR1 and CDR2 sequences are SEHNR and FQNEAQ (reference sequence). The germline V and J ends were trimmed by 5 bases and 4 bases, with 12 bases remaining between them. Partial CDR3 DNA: TGTGCCAGCAGCGCGGGACAGAAATACGAG. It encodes CASSAGQKYE. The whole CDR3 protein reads CASSAGQKYEQYF.

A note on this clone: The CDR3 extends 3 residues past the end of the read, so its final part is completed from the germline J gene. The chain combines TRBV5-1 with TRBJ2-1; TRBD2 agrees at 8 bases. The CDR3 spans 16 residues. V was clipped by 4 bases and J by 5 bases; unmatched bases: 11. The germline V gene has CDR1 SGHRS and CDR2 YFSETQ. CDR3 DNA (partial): TGCGCCAGCAGCCTCGGTAGGGGACTAGGCAACAATGAG. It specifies CASSLGRGLGNNE. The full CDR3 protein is CASSLGRGLGNNEQFF.

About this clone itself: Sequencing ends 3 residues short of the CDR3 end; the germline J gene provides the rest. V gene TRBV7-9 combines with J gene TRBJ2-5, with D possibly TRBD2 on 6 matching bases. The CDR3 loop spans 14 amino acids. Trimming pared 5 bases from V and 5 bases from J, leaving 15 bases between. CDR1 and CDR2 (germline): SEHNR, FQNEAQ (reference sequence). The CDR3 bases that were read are TGTGCCAGCAGCACCCATTCGGGGGTGGAGACC. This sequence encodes CASSTHSGVET. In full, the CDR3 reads CASSTHSGVETQYF.